Given below is one TCR beta chain in context. TCRdb's table, derived via immunoSEQ multiplex PCR, lists solely in-frame clones and lacks some. The table records 45,000 to 60,000 clones, 85% to 90% of them present only once. The data originate from a study of OX40 agonist ivuxolimab in advanced cancers. This CDR3 region has 16 residues. Germline V gene lookup returns CDR1 LNHNV and CDR2 YYDKDF (reference sequence). With 0 bases clipped from V and 2 bases from J, the junction kept 3 bases outside the gene matches. The receptor was derived from an adult with an advanced solid tumor such as melanoma, head and neck, liver or kidney cancer. The V call is TRBV15, the J call TRBJ2-5; 10 positions match TRBD2. The sample in question was CD4+ or CD8+ T cells sorted from blood, obtained in a trial of the OX40 agonist ivuxolimab. The CDR3 DNA reads as TGTGCCACCAGCAGAGATGGGACTAGCGCTCAAGAGACCCAGTACTTC. Encoded protein: CATSRDGTSAQETQYF.